This T cell receptor (beta chain) originates from a study of cytomegalovirus exposure and HLA in healthy donors. General study results and limits: Roughly uniform depth of sequencing across donors was assumed in presence/absence analyses. Overall, approximately 150 TCR beta chains were annotated as cytomegalovirus-associated. Available immune exposure information was restricted to CMV serostatus only. Follow-up analysis found HLA locus-dependent TCR association rates, highest for DRB1 and lowest for HLA-C.

This PCR relied on a set of 60 Vbeta primers and 13 Jbeta primers. Measured with immunoSEQ multiplex PCR; TCRdb has only the in-frame clones, and not every one. The sample has 150,000 or so clones, roughly four fifths seen once. The CDR3 spans 15 residues. CDR1 MDHEN and CDR2 SYDVKM come from the germline V gene. With 5 bases removed from V and 3 bases from J, the gap between germline ends came to 14 bases. Turning to this clone: Its antigen is unknown.

Sequencing was carried out using PBMCs. The receptor was derived from a male donor in good health and CMV-seronegative. The rearrangement links TRBV28 to TRBJ1-5; perhaps TRBD1 as D (6 bases). As DNA, the CDR3 is TGTGCCAGCAGTACCCGACAGGCTAACAATCAGCCCCAGCATTTT. Protein product: CASSTRQANNQPQHF.